The T cell receptor (beta chain) described here comes from a study of blood T cell repertoires in COVID-19. Looking at the study overall: Sources were T cells, B-cell-depleted T cells, or PBMCs; the material itself was cDNA or gDNA.

In the original processing: Scientists estimated how many nucleated cells there were by amplifying reference gene primers. Using immunoSEQ multiplex PCR, the repertoire was profiled, and TCRdb retains in-frame clones only, with some absent. That table is the source of V, J and clone size, and D and trimming were worked out from the DNA. The data hold tens of thousands of clones, with over 75% observed a single time. The CDR3 covers 15 residues. Deletions cut 1 base from V and 4 bases from J, with 13 bases between. Germline V gene lookup returns CDR1 SEHNR and CDR2 FQNEAQ (reference sequence). This TCR came from a man in his forties or fifties with active COVID-19. The chain is built from TRBV7-9 and TRBJ1-1; D is possibly TRBD1 (5 bases). Material: peripheral blood. The CDR3 coding sequence is TGTGCCAGCAGCTTAGAGTGGGGGGTAGGCACTGAAGCTTTCTTT. Translation: CASSLEWGVGTEAFF.